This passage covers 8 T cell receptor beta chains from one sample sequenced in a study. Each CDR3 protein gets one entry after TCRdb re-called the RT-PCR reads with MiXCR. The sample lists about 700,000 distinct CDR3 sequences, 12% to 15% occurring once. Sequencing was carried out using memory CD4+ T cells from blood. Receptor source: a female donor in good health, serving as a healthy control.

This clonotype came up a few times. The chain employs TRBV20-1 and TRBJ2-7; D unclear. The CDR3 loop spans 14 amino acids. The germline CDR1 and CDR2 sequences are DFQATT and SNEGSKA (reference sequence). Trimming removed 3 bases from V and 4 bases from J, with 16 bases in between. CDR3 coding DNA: TGCAGTGCTAGGGGCTCGGTAGAACCTTACGAGCAGTACTTC. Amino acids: CSARGSVEPYEQYF.

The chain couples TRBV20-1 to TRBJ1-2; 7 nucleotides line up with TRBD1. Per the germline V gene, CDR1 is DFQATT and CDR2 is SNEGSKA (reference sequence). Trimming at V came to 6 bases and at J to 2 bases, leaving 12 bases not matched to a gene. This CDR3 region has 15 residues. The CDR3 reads CSATMGQRWNYGYTF. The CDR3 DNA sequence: TGCAGTGCCACTATGGGACAGCGATGGAACTATGGCTACACCTTC.

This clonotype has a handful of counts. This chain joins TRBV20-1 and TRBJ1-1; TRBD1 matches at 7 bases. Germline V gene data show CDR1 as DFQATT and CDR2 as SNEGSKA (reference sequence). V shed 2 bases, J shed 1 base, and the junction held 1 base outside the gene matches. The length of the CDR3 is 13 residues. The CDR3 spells CSARPGGNTEAFF. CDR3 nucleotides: TGCAGTGCTAGACCAGGGGGGAACACTGAAGCTTTCTTT.

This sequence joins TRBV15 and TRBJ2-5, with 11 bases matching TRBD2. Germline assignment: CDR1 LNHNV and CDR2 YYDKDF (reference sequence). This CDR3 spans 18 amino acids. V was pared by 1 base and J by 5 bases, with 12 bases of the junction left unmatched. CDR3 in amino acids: CATSRGVAGGVFEETQYF. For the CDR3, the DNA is TGTGCCACCAGCAGAGGGGTAGCGGGGGGGGTTTTTGAGGAGACCCAGTACTTC.

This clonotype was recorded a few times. The CDR3 DNA is TGTGCCAGCAGCTTAAGACCCTCGAACACCGGGGAGCTGTTTTTT. Protein sequence: CASSLRPSNTGELFF. This chain connects TRBV7-8 to TRBJ2-2; D unclear. Trimming took 2 bases from V and 0 from J, leaving 7 bases between them. The CDR3 totals 15 residues. CDR1 is SGHVS, CDR2 FQNEAQ, per germline.

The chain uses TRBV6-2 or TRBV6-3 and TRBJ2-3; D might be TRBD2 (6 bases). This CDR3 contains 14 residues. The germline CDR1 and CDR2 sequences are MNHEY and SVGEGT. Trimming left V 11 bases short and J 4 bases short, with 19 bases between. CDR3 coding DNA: TGTGCCTGTACCCCAGGCGGGGACTCAGATACGCAGTATTTT. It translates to CACTPGGDSDTQYF.

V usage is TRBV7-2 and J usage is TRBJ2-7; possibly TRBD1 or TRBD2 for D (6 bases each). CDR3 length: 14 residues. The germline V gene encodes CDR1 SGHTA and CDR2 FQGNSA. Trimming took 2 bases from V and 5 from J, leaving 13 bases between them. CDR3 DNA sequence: TGTGCCAGCAGCTTACAGGGGAGGTACGACGAGCAGTACTTC. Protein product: CASSLQGRYDEQYF.

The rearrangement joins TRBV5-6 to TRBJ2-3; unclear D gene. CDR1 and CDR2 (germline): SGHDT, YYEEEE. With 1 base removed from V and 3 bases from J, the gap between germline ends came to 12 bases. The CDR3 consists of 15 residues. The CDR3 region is CASSLRVVFTDTQYF. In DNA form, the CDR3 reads TGTGCCAGCAGCTTGCGGGTGGTCTTTACAGATACGCAGTATTTT.